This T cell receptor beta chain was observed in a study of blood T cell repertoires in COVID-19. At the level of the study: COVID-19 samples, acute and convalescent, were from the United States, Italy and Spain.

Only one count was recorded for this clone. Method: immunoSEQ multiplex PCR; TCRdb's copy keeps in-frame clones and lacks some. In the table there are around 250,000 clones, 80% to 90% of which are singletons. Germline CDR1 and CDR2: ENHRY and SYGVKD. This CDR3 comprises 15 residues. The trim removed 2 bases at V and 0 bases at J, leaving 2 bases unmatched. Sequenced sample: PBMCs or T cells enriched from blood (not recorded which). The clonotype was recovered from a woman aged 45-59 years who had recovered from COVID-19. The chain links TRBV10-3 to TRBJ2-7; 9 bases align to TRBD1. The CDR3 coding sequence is TGTGCCATCAGTGAGGGACAGGGGCTCTCCTACGAGCAGTACTTC. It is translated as CAISEGQGLSYEQYF.